One and the same sample provided the 32 T cell receptor beta chains below, sequenced in a study of shared clonotypes between healthy human individuals. CD8 cells regarded as naive lacked CD45RO, were positively chosen for CCR7, and omitted terminally differentiated effector memory CD45RA+ cells. Repertoires were generated with immunoSEQ multiplex PCR, while TCRdb's copy carries only in-frame clones and drops some. Of around 2,000,000 clones in the sample, 85% to 95% were seen once. The sequenced material came from naive CD8+ T cells sorted from blood. These receptors were taken from a man aged 18 to 35 in good health.

The gene calls are TRBV27 and TRBJ2-3; TRBD2 aligns across 11 bases. Germline trimming cut 5 bases from V and 4 bases from J; bases unmatched to any gene: 14. The CDR3 sequence is 18 residues long. Germline V gives CDR1 MNHEY, CDR2 SMNVEV (reference sequence). The CDR3 region has the DNA TGTGCCAGCAGTAACCTCCTCCTTAGCGGGGGGGCATCAGATACGCAGTATTTT. This encodes CASSNLLLSGGASDTQYF.

The V gene is TRBV30, the J gene TRBJ2-3, with 10 positions matching TRBD1. V gave up 0 bases and J gave up 5 bases; unmatched junction bases: 5. The V gene's germline CDR1 is GTSNPN and CDR2 SVGIG (reference sequence). The CDR3 consists of 15 residues. CDR3: CAWSVGTGAKDTQYF. The CDR3 bases are TGTGCCTGGAGTGTAGGGACAGGGGCCAAAGATACGCAGTATTTT. The complete variable domain, with remaining parts taken from reference TRBV30 and TRBJ2-3, reads SQTIHQWPATLVQPVGSPLSLECTVEGTSNPNLYWYRQAAGRGLQLLFYSVGIGQISSEVPQNLSASRPQDRQFILSSKKLLLSDSGFYLCAWSVGTGAKDTQYFGPGTRLTVL.

The table lists this clone with a count of one. The DNA for the CDR3 is TGTGCCAGTAGTGGGTGGACTAGCGGGGAGTACGAGCAGTACTTC. Protein: CASSGWTSGEYEQYF. The chain uses TRBV19 and TRBJ2-7, with 12 bases lining up with TRBD2. CDR1 and CDR2 (germline): LNHDA, SQIVND (reference sequence). The CDR3 consists of 15 residues. V lost 5 bases, J lost 4 bases, and 6 bases stayed unmatched.

Details on this clone: At the DNA level, this CDR3 is encoded by other sequences in the same sample as well. The chain carries TRBV5-4 and TRBJ1-1, with D perhaps matching TRBD1 (5 bases). CDR3 length: 13 amino acids. Germline assignment: CDR1 SGHNT and CDR2 YYREEE (reference sequence). V dropped 0 bases and J dropped 6 bases, with 9 bases sitting between them. DNA of the CDR3: TGTGCCAGCAGCTTGGTAGGGGTGCCTGAAGCTTTCTTT. Encoded protein: CASSLVGVPEAFF.

V is TRBV19 and J is TRBJ1-4, with 7 bases identical to TRBD1. V shed 6 bases and J 8 bases; nucleotides not matched to a gene: 6. The CDR3 contains 13 residues. Germline V CDR1 and CDR2: LNHDA, SQIVND (reference sequence). Here the CDR3 reads CASSRTGGEKLFF. CDR3 DNA: TGTGCCAGTAGCCGGACAGGTGGGGAAAAACTGTTTTTT.

This chain links TRBV13 with TRBJ2-4; 7 nucleotides agree with TRBD1. Germline CDR1 reads PRHDT; CDR2 reads FYEKMQ (reference sequence). The CDR3 length is 16 residues. Trimming removed 3 bases from V and 3 bases from J; junction bases left unmatched: 8. CDR3 nucleotide sequence: TGTGCCAGCAGCTTTGGGGCAGGGGGTAGCAAAAACATTCAGTACTTC. Encoded protein: CASSFGAGGSKNIQYF. Combining the CDR3 with reference TRBV13 and TRBJ2-4 gives the whole variable domain AAGVIQSPRHLIKEKRETATLKCYPIPRHDTVYWYQQGPGQDPQFLISFYEKMQSDKGSIPDRFSAQQFSDYHSELNMSSLELGDSALYFCASSFGAGGSKNIQYFGAGTRLSVL.

This clone was found once. This chain joins TRBV2 and TRBJ1-1; 7 positions match TRBD1. Trimming cost V 11 bases and J 2 bases; bases outside gene matches: 5. The CDR3 contains 12 residues. CDR1 and CDR2 (germline): SNHLY, FYNNEI. In DNA form, the CDR3 reads TGTGCCGGCGGACAGGTAAACACTGAAGCTTTCTTT. Its translation: CAGGQVNTEAFF.

The V gene is TRBV5-1, the J gene TRBJ1-2; D is uncertain. V was pared by 5 bases and J by 8 bases, with 4 bases between. The CDR3 is made up of 9 amino acids. CDR1 is SGHRS and CDR2 is YFSETQ in the germline V gene. The CDR3 region is CASRRGYTF. The CDR3 region has the DNA TGCGCCAGCAGACGGGGCTACACCTTC.

The V call is TRBV12-2, the J call TRBJ1-4; no DNA check was done on the table's D call, TRBD1. TRBV12-2 is given as a pseudogene. This CDR3 contains 16 residues. The CDR3 DNA reads as TGTGCAAGTCGCTTAGACAGGGGAAGTGGTCAGGAAAAACTGTTTTTT. Translation gives CASRLDRGSGQEKLFF.

Details on this clone: One base separates it from a far larger clone, so it is likely a read error. Distinct nucleotide sequences in the sample also encode this CDR3. The chain employs TRBV29-1 and TRBJ1-6; D might be TRBD1 (5 bases). This CDR3 is 14 amino acids long. The germline CDR1 and CDR2 sequences are SQVTM and ANQGSEA. Between the trimmed V and J ends, which lost 6 bases and 7 bases, there was a span of 16 bases. Here the CDR3 reads CSVQPGGTNSPLHF. As DNA, the CDR3 is TGCAGCGTCCAACCGGGGGGGACCAATTCACCCCTCCACTTT.

The chain links TRBV4-3 to TRBJ2-2; D is unclear. This CDR3 contains 12 residues. Germline CDR1 is LGHNA and CDR2 is YSLEER. Deletions cut 4 bases from V and 6 bases from J, with 6 bases between. CDR3 in amino acids: CASSLTAGELFF. The CDR3, as DNA: TGCGCCAGCAGCCTTACCGCCGGGGAGCTGTTTTTT.

The CDR3 loop is CATALGLRIDEQYF. CDR3 DNA sequence: TGTGCCACTGCCCTCGGACTGCGCATCGACGAGCAGTACTTC. The chain has TRBV27 and TRBJ2-7; the D gene is possibly TRBD2 (5 bases). V was cut by 10 bases and J by 5 bases, with 21 bases left in between. The CDR3 consists of 14 residues. Germline V gene sequence: CDR1 MNHEY, CDR2 SMNVEV (reference sequence).

This chain connects TRBV6-6 to TRBJ2-7; TRBD1 is a possible D gene (6 bases). The CDR3 has 16 amino acids. Trimming cost V 0 bases and J 5 bases, with 17 bases left between them. Germline CDR1 is MNHNY and CDR2 is SVGAGI (reference sequence). CDR3 sequence: CASSYSNEGRGHEQYF. The CDR3 DNA is TGTGCCAGCAGTTACTCGAATGAGGGCAGGGGCCACGAGCAGTACTTC.

The chain links TRBV6-4 to TRBJ1-6; weak D call: TRBD1 (6 bases). Germline V lookup: CDR1 MRHNA, CDR2 SNTAGT. The CDR3 totals 19 residues. V gave up 9 bases and J gave up 0 bases, with 24 bases separating them. The CDR3 spells CARVTMGPSRGSYNSPLHF. CDR3 coding DNA: TGTGCCAGGGTGACGATGGGGCCTAGCAGGGGCTCCTATAATTCACCCCTCCACTTT.

The chain employs TRBV4-1 and TRBJ1-4, with 9 nucleotides matching TRBD1. The V gene's germline CDR1 is MGHRA and CDR2 YSYEKL. This CDR3 is built from 15 residues. J was trimmed by 7 bases and V by 1 base; bases with no gene match: 4. In DNA, the CDR3 is TGCGCCAGCAGCCAAGGAGACAGGGGGACTGAAAAACTGTTTTTT. Protein: CASSQGDRGTEKLFF.

V and J are TRBV4-1 and TRBJ1-1; D is uncertain. The V gene lost 3 bases and the J gene lost 5 bases, with 13 bases spanning the gap. The CDR3 consists of 14 residues. CDR1 MGHRA and CDR2 YSYEKL come from the germline V gene. CDR3 residues: CASSQVGMRTEAFF. The CDR3, as DNA: TGCGCCAGCAGCCAGGTCGGGATGAGGACTGAAGCTTTCTTT.

The chain couples TRBV5-1 to TRBJ2-5; 10 nucleotides match TRBD1. There are 14 residues in the CDR3. Trimming at V came to 3 bases and at J to 4 bases, leaving 3 bases not matched to a gene. Germline CDR1 and CDR2: SGHRS and YFSETQ. CDR3 nucleotides: TGCGCCAGCAGCTCCTGGACAGGGGGAGAGACCCAGTACTTC. Translated, it gives CASSSWTGGETQYF.

This clone was seen a single time. The same CDR3 also results from other DNA sequences found in this sample. This chain joins TRBV9 and TRBJ2-1, with D possibly being TRBD2 (5 bases). Trimming took 0 bases from V and 4 from J, leaving 14 bases between them. The V gene's germline CDR1 is SGDLS and CDR2 YYNGEE. The CDR3 loop spans 16 amino acids. CDR3 bases: TGTGCCAGCAGCGTAGGAGTAGGGAGAGAGTACAATGAGCAGTTCTTC. Amino acids: CASSVGVGREYNEQFF.

The chain uses TRBV2 and TRBJ2-5; D uncertain. This CDR3 region has 13 residues. The V gene's germline CDR1 is SNHLY and CDR2 FYNNEI. V dropped 8 bases and J dropped 0 bases, with 10 bases sitting between them. The DNA for the CDR3 is TGTGCCAGCCTGACGGGCAACCAAGAGACCCAGTACTTC. Translating it yields CASLTGNQETQYF.

The rearrangement joins TRBV29-1 to TRBJ2-7; unclear D gene. Germline V gene sequence: CDR1 SQVTM, CDR2 ANQGSEA. The CDR3 runs 12 residues. Deletions cut 4 bases from V and 6 bases from J, with 13 bases between. The CDR3 region is CSVVVGQPEQYF. In DNA form, the CDR3 reads TGCAGCGTTGTGGTCGGCCAACCCGAGCAGTACTTC.

The gene calls are TRBV6-5 and TRBJ1-5; 10 bases match TRBD1. This CDR3 has 15 residues. In germline, CDR1 is MNHEY, CDR2 SVGAGI. With V trimmed by 5 bases and J by 4 bases, 5 bases remained unmatched. The CDR3 bases are TGTGCCAGCAGTCCCTCGGGACAGGGGAATCAGCCCCAGCATTTT. This gives the protein CASSPSGQGNQPQHF.

This clone was recorded once. This chain joins TRBV4-3 and TRBJ2-1, with no clear D. CDR1 and CDR2 (germline): LGHNA, YSLEER. The CDR3 has 13 residues. Trimming pared 3 bases from V and 0 bases from J, leaving 3 bases between. Here the CDR3 reads CASSHLSYNEQFF. The CDR3 DNA sequence: TGCGCCAGCAGCCACCTCTCCTACAATGAGCAGTTCTTC.

CDR3 residues: CASSEQGMNTEAFF. CDR3 DNA: TGTGCCAGCAGCGAACAGGGGATGAACACTGAAGCTTTCTTT. This chain connects TRBV6-6 to TRBJ1-1, with 7 bases that match TRBD1. CDR1 and CDR2 (germline): MNHNY, SVGAGI (reference sequence). The CDR3 consists of 14 residues. The junction had 4 bases not matched to a gene; V was cut back by 6 bases and J by 0 bases.

The chain combines TRBV5-1 with TRBJ2-2, with D perhaps given as TRBD1 or TRBD2 (5 bases each). CDR3 length: 14 amino acids. The V and J ends lost 0 bases and 6 bases respectively, with 9 bases between them. Germline V lookup: CDR1 SGHRS, CDR2 YFSETQ. The DNA of the CDR3 is TGCGCCAGCAGCTTGGTTGAGGGGCCCGGGGAGCTGTTTTTT. Amino acids: CASSLVEGPGELFF.

The chain is built from TRBV28 and TRBJ1-5; D uncertain. Trimming cost V 3 bases and J 4 bases, with 13 bases left between them. In germline, CDR1 is MDHEN, CDR2 SYDVKM. The CDR3 runs 15 residues. CDR3 loop: CASSLRKEGNQPQHF. As DNA, the CDR3 is TGTGCCAGCAGTTTGAGGAAAGAAGGGAATCAGCCCCAGCATTTT.

The chain has TRBV4-1 and TRBJ2-2; D call uncertain. The V end was cut by 0 bases, the J end by 10 bases, with 9 bases between. The CDR3 totals 13 residues. Germline V gene sequence: CDR1 MGHRA, CDR2 YSYEKL. Written as DNA, the CDR3 is TGCGCCAGCAGCCAAGATATGGGCCTGGAGCTGTTTTTT. Its translation: CASSQDMGLELFF.

This clone was seen a single time. The chain links TRBV6-5 to TRBJ1-5, with TRBD1 matching over 7 bases. The junction had 3 bases not matched to a gene; V was cut back by 2 bases and J by 5 bases. Per germline, CDR1 MNHEY and CDR2 SVGAGI. CDR3 size: 14 residues. As DNA, the CDR3 is TGTGCCAGCAGTTACGCAGGGGGAGATCAGCCCCAGCATTTT. This translates into CASSYAGGDQPQHF.

The CDR3 sequence: CASRMASGSTYEQYF. CDR3 coding DNA: TGTGCCAGCAGGATGGCTAGCGGGAGTACCTACGAGCAGTACTTC. The V call is TRBV27, the J call TRBJ2-7; 10 nucleotides line up with TRBD2. Trimming at V came to 6 bases and at J to 2 bases, leaving 7 bases not matched to a gene. Germline V lookup: CDR1 MNHEY, CDR2 SMNVEV (reference sequence). The CDR3 totals 15 residues.

The genes are TRBV27 and TRBJ2-5; possible D gene TRBD2, 5 bases. The CDR3 extends over 16 amino acids. V gave up 6 bases and J gave up 2 bases, with 19 bases separating them. Per germline, CDR1 MNHEY and CDR2 SMNVEV (reference sequence). The CDR3 spells CASRVTGGGRQETQYF. In DNA form, the CDR3 reads TGTGCCAGCAGAGTCACTGGAGGTGGCCGTCAAGAGACCCAGTACTTC.

This clone was detected only a few times. The V and J genes are TRBV2 and TRBJ2-7; the D gene could be TRBD1 or TRBD2 (5 bases each). The CDR3 spans 15 residues. Between the trimmed V and J ends, which lost 8 bases and 4 bases, there was a span of 21 bases. The V gene's germline CDR1 is SNHLY and CDR2 FYNNEI. The CDR3 DNA sequence: TGTGCCAGCGTGATACCGGGACCCAATGGGTACGAGCAGTACTTC. Protein product: CASVIPGPNGYEQYF.

In this sample, this clone turned up once. The chain recombines TRBV9 with TRBJ2-7, with D uncertain. CDR1 and CDR2 (germline): SGDLS, YYNGEE. The CDR3 length is 15 residues. Trimming pared 1 base from V and 1 base from J, leaving 12 bases between. The CDR3 reads CASSVFPSASYEQYF. The CDR3 DNA reads TGTGCCAGCAGCGTATTCCCCTCCGCATCCTACGAGCAGTACTTC.

This clone was detected only a few times. V usage is TRBV14 and J usage is TRBJ1-4; D not resolved. The V end lost 6 bases, the J end lost 3 bases, and 11 bases lay between the germline ends. This CDR3 is 14 amino acids long. Germline CDR1 and CDR2: SGHDN and FVKESK. In DNA form, the CDR3 reads TGTGCCAGCAGGCCGGCGGGGTCTAATGAAAAACTGTTTTTT. Translated: CASRPAGSNEKLFF.